This T cell receptor beta chain stems from a study of CD8 T cells in ankylosing spondylitis. Study-wide results and caveats: Significantly higher representation of disease-linked clones was reported for matched ankylosing spondylitis synovial fluid. A motif of eight highly homologous TCR beta variants was seen as apparently characteristic of ankylosing spondylitis blood. Those disease-linked clones were CD8+; they were also relatively rare in peripheral blood.

This clonotype was seen only a few times. Its antigen is not identified. TCRdb independently ran MiXCR on the 5' RACE reads; one entry per CDR3 protein. The profile shows some 270,000 distinct CDR3 sequences, 32% of them singletons. Germline assignment: CDR1 DFQATT and CDR2 SNEGSKA (reference sequence). V was clipped by 5 bases and J by 4 bases; unmatched bases: 7. This CDR3 region has 14 residues. Sequenced: blood, either unsorted or a sorted T cell fraction (not recorded which). V gene TRBV20-1 combines with J gene TRBJ2-1; TRBD2 matches at 8 bases. The TCR was taken from a male donor with ankylosing spondylitis or in good health (not recorded which). CDR3 sequence reads: CSAYFPGGYNEQFF. CDR3 coding DNA: TGCAGTGCTTACTTCCCGGGGGGGTACAATGAGCAGTTCTTC.